This is a list of T cell receptor beta chains from one sample in a study of shared clonotypes between healthy human individuals. The protocol was immunoSEQ multiplex PCR, while the TCRdb copy is restricted to in-frame clones and leaves out a portion. The table includes a few million clones, roughly 90% detected once. Sequencing input: naive CD4+ T cells from PBMCs. These receptors all come from a man between 18 and 29 years old in good health. Some clones in this sample may be carry-over from other donors' samples. The CDR3 runs from the conserved cysteine through the conserved F or W. A D gene is named only where the DNA matches it firmly. Clone size is stated in some rows and not others, as once, few, many or a class when expanded.

len	abundance	v_gene	d_gene	j_gene	CDR3aa	CDR3nt
16	NA	TRBV7-9	TRBD1	TRBJ2-7	CASSAGTGDGGYEQYF	TGTGCCAGCAGCGCCGGGACAGGGGATGGGGGCTACGAGCAGTACTTC
14	NA	TRBV28	NA	TRBJ2-7	CASSLSGAQGEQYF	TGTGCCAGCAGTTTATCCGGGGCCCAAGGCGAGCAGTACTTC
18	NA	TRBV7-3	TRBD2	TRBJ2-1	CASSFLPPSGASYNEQFF	TGTGCCAGCAGCTTTCTGCCCCCTAGCGGGGCCTCCTACAATGAGCAGTTCTTC
18	NA	TRBV5-8	NA	TRBJ2-3	CASSLPFGSSYKSDTQYF	TGTGCCAGCAGCTTGCCTTTTGGTTCGAGTTACAAGTCAGATACGCAGTATTTT
16	NA	TRBV5-4	TRBD2	TRBJ2-1	CASSLGPLAGDQEQFF	TGTGCCAGCAGCTTGGGTCCGCTAGCGGGAGATCAGGAGCAGTTCTTC
13	once	TRBV28	NA	TRBJ1-2	CASTNLPFDGYTF	TGTGCCAGCACGAACCTTCCGTTCGATGGCTACACCTTC
15	NA	TRBV6-5	NA	TRBJ2-7	CASSLGLTSSYEQYF	TGTGCCAGCAGTTTAGGACTCACTAGCTCCTACGAGCAGTACTTC
12	NA	TRBV5-8	NA	TRBJ2-7	CASSRVQGEQYF	TGTGCCAGCAGCCGGGTTCAGGGCGAGCAGTACTTC
15	once	TRBV4-1	TRBD1	TRBJ1-2	CASSQVYRGGNGYTF	TGCGCCAGCAGCCAAGTTTACAGGGGCGGCAATGGCTACACCTTC
15	NA	TRBV7-2	TRBD2	TRBJ2-7	CASGLAGVRSYEQYF	TGTGCCAGCGGACTAGCGGGAGTTAGATCCTACGAGCAGTACTTC
20	NA	TRBV9	NA	TRBJ1-5	CASSERWGESSPYGNQPQHF	TGTGCCAGCAGCGAACGTTGGGGGGAGAGTTCCCCCTACGGCAATCAGCCCCAGCATTTT
17	NA	TRBV19	NA	TRBJ2-3	CASSLLGGLLSTDTQYF	TGTGCCAGTAGTCTCCTAGGGGGACTCCTCAGCACAGATACGCAGTATTTT
15	NA	TRBV5-4	TRBD1	TRBJ1-1	CASSFRQGPNTEAFF	TGTGCCAGCAGCTTTAGACAGGGGCCGAACACTGAAGCTTTCTTT
16	NA	TRBV19	NA	TRBJ2-2	CASLPLGTTNTGELFF	TGTGCCAGTTTACCCCTCGGGACAACTAACACCGGGGAGCTGTTTTTT
12	NA	TRBV5-6	NA	TRBJ2-3	CASSLRIDTQYF	TGTGCCAGCAGCCTTCGGATAGATACGCAGTATTTT
15	NA	TRBV5-1	NA	TRBJ2-1	CASSQDTLGVNEQFF	TGCGCCAGCAGCCAAGACACGCTGGGGGTCAATGAGCAGTTCTTC
13	NA	TRBV6-6	TRBD1	TRBJ2-3	CASSYGQGATQYF	TGTGCCAGCAGTTACGGACAGGGGGCTACGCAGTATTTT
15	NA	TRBV28	TRBD1	TRBJ1-2	CASSLPTGGNYGYTF	TGTGCCAGCAGTTTGCCGACAGGGGGCAACTATGGCTACACCTTC
15	once	TRBV28	NA	TRBJ1-6	CASSPNLGHNSPLHF	TGTGCCAGCAGCCCTAACCTGGGTCATAATTCACCCCTCCACTTT
13	NA	TRBV19	NA	TRBJ1-1	CASSMRVNTEAFF	TGTGCCAGTAGTATGAGGGTGAACACTGAAGCTTTCTTT
17	NA	TRBV15	TRBD1	TRBJ1-5	CATSRDTGGGSNQPQHF	TGTGCCACCAGCAGAGACACAGGGGGAGGAAGCAATCAGCCCCAGCATTTT
13	NA	TRBV28	NA	TRBJ1-2	CASSLGFGVGYTF	TGTGCCAGCAGTTTAGGCTTTGGGGTCGGCTACACCTTC
14	NA	TRBV5-4	TRBD1	TRBJ1-2	CASSPGQTNYGYTF	TGTGCCAGCAGCCCGGGACAGACGAACTATGGCTACACCTTC
15	NA	TRBV5-4	NA	TRBJ2-2	CASSPDSVSTGELFF	TGTGCCAGCAGCCCGGACAGCGTTTCCACCGGGGAGCTGTTTTTT
13	NA	TRBV25-1	NA	TRBJ1-6	CASSGTGTLPLHF	TGTGCCAGCAGTGGGACGGGAACACTACCCCTCCACTTT
15	NA	TRBV19	NA	TRBJ1-5	CASSIAGTVNQPQHF	TGTGCCAGTAGTATTGCAGGGACCGTCAATCAGCCCCAGCATTTT
14	NA	TRBV6-6	TRBD1	TRBJ1-2	CASSYLTGVYGYTF	TGTGCCAGCAGTTACCTTACAGGGGTTTATGGCTACACCTTC
16	once	TRBV27	NA	TRBJ1-5	CASSQYRGRVSQPQHF	TGTGCCAGCAGCCAATACAGAGGCCGGGTCAGTCAGCCCCAGCATTTT
14	NA	TRBV7-8	TRBD1	TRBJ2-2	CASSHRGRTGELFF	TGTGCCAGCAGCCACAGGGGGAGGACCGGGGAGCTGTTTTTT